This T cell receptor beta chain was captured in a study of regulatory T cells in long-lasting Graves disease (dated by TCRdb to the early 2020s). Concerning the study at large: Persistent Graves' disease meant more than 5 years of antithyroid drug treatment with TSH receptor autoantibodies that stayed positive. Persistent Graves' disease patients in the clinical cohort had taken antithyroid drugs for approximately 10 years on average. The study was registered as a clinical trial and conducted in China. This study used TCR sequencing and RNA sequencing of peripheral blood to compare persistent Graves' disease patients against newly diagnosed Graves' disease patients. A total of 35 or so samples were covered by TCR sequencing, comprising some 13 persistent and approximately 20 newly diagnosed Graves' disease patients. Paper-wide results and their limitations: Lower TCR Shannon entropy and fewer highly expanded clones were observed in persistent Graves' disease patients than in newly diagnosed patients, which suggested clonal expansion. Peripheral blood alone was examined, since thyroid tissue, which constituted the primary lesion, could not be accessed. TRBV28, TRBJ1-2 and TRBJ2-5 were preferentially used in persistent disease, while TRBV20-1 and TRBJ2-1 were favored in newly diagnosed disease. As a limitation, the authors acknowledged that the small sample size may reduce accuracy. A larger number of public clonotypes was shared among persistent patients (about 2,700) than among newly diagnosed patients (about 990). Sequencing and analysis were restricted to the TCR beta chain.

The sample's time point label is to be understood as: persistent/refractory GD, antithyroid drugs over 5 years with positive TRAb. For both TCR sequencing and RNA sequencing, RNA was extracted from PBMCs in TRIzol. Graves' disease was diagnosed according to American Thyroid Association guidelines. Recruitment of patients was carried out at an endocrinology department in Xi'an, China. From each patient, around 8.3 milliliters of peripheral blood was collected into an EDTA anticoagulant tube. Ficoll Paque Plus density gradient separation was used to isolate PBMCs, and no additional T cell sorting was done. RNA quality was checked with an Agilent 2100 Bioanalyzer and agarose gel, and concentration with a NanoDrop 2000. Trimming takes 3 bases from V and 0 bases from J, and the germline ends sit 6 bases apart. The cysteine opens and the phenylalanine closes a CDR3 of 14 amino acids. Only CDR3 DNA remains: 42 bases, in frame from the first base. As encoded in the germline V gene, CDR1 is SGHRS while CDR2 is YFSETQ.

The receptor library was made with multiplex PCR. The run used an Illumina HiSeq 4000. To build TCR beta libraries, CDR3 regions were amplified by Arm-PCR using iRepertoire HTBI primers. Before sequencing, the PCR products went through gel purification. Processing in the source paper ran as follows. A total of roughly 67 TRBV and 14 TRBJ segments were identified across samples and were used for gene usage analysis of CDR3 amino acid clonotypes. COPE and FqMerger were used to merge filtered high-quality paired reads into contigs. BLAST was used to align contigs to the IMGT TRBV, TRBD and TRBJ reference genes, and CDR3 was defined following IMGT. Clonotypes above 0.1% frequency were classified as highly expanded clones. Shannon entropy served as the measure of repertoire diversity, while the Gini coefficient captured V-J evenness. Clonotypes shared by more than one individual were considered public. Using fastp trimming at Q25 and MiXCR clonotype assembly, TCRdb reanalyzed the public sequencing data and kept in-frame beta chains. When rows share a CDR3 protein, they turn into one entry using the most common DNA and genes. The V and J calls shown here were made by TCRdb, not taken from the authors' results. In all, the sample holds about 290,000 distinct CDR3 sequences, and around 23% of those were seen once. The biggest ten clones account for 45% to 70% of the sample.

This clonotype was picked up a small number of times. No cognate antigen has been identified for it. No clone much larger than this one lies a single base away; base qualities are absent. The receptor comes from a female donor with Graves disease. Specimen: peripheral blood mononuclear cells (PBMCs), collected when the disease was refractory, from a patient treated with antithyroid drugs. This chain joins TRBV5-1 to TRBJ2-2, with the D gene too uncertain to name. The sequenced DNA: TGCGCCAGCAGCTGGGGATCGAACACCGGGGAGCTGTTTTTT. Translated, this is CASSWGSNTGELFF.